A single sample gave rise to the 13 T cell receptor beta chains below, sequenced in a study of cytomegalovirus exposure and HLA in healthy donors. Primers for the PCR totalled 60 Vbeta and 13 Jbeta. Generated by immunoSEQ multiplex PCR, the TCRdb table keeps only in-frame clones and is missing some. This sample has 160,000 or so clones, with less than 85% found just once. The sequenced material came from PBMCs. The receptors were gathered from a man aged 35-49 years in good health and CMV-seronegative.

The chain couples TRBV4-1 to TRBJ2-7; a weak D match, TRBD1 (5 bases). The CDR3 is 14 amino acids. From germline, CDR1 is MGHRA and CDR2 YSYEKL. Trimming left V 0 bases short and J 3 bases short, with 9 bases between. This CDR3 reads CASSQEGQGYEQYF. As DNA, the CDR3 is TGCGCCAGCAGCCAAGAGGGGCAGGGCTACGAGCAGTACTTC.

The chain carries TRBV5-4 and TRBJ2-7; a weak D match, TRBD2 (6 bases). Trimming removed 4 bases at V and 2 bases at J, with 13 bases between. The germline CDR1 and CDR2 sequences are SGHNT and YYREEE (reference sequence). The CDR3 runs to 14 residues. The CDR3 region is CASSPGGRTYEQYF. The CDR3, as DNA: TGTGCCAGCAGCCCCGGGGGAAGGACCTACGAGCAGTACTTC. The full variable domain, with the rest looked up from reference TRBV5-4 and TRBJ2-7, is ETGVTQSPTHLIKTRGQQVTLRCSSQSGHNTVSWYQQALGQGPQFIFQYYREEENGRGNFPPRFSGLQFPNYSSELNVNALELDDSALYLCASSPGGRTYEQYFGPGTRLTVT.

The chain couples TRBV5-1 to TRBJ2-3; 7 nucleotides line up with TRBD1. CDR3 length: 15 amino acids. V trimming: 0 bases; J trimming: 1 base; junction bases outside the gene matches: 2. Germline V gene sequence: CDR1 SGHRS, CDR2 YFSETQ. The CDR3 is CASSLVQGGTDTQYF. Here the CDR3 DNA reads TGCGCCAGCAGCTTGGTCCAGGGGGGCACAGATACGCAGTATTTT.

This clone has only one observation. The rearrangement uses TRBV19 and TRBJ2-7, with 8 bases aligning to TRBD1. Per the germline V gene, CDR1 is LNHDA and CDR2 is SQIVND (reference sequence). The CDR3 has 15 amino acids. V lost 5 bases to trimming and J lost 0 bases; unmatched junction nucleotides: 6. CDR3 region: CASSHRDRSSYEQYF. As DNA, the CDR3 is TGTGCCAGTAGTCACCGGGACAGGAGCTCCTACGAGCAGTACTTC.

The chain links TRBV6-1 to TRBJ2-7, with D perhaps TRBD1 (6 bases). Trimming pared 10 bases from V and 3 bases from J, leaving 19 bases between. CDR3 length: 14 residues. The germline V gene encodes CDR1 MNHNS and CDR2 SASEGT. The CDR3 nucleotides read TGTGCCACCCAGGACAGACAAGGGGGCTACGAGCAGTACTTC. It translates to CATQDRQGGYEQYF.

CDR3 sequence reads: CASSEGQGSSYEQYF. The CDR3 nucleotides read TGTGCCAGCAGTGAAGGGCAGGGGAGCTCCTACGAGCAGTACTTC. The J gene is TRBJ2-7, the V gene TRBV2; possibly TRBD1 for D (6 bases). The CDR3 contains 15 residues. The ends were cut back, 1 base at V and 0 bases at J, with 10 bases in the middle. Germline CDR1 and CDR2: SNHLY and FYNNEI.

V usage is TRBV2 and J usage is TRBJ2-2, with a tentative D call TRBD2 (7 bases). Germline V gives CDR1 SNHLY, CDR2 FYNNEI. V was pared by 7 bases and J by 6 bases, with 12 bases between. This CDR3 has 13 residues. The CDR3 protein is CASTPRGPGELFF. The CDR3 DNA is TGTGCCAGCACCCCGCGGGGGCCCGGGGAGCTGTTTTTT.

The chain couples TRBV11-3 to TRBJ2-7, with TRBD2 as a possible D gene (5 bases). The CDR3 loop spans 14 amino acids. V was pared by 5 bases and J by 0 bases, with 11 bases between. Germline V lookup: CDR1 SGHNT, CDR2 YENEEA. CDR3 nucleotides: TGTGCCAGCAGCCCCGGACTCCGCTCCTACGAGCAGTACTTC. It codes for CASSPGLRSYEQYF. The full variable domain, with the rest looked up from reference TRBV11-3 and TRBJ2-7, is EAGVVQSPRYKIIEKKQPVAFWCNPISGHNTLYWYLQNLGQGPELLIRYENEEAVDDSQLPKDRFSAERLKGVDSTLKIQPAELGDSAVYLCASSPGLRSYEQYFGPGTRLTVT.

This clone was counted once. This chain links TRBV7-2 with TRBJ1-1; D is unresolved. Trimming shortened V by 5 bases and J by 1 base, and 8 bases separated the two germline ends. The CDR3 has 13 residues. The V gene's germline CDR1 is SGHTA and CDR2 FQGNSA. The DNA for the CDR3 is TGTGCCAGCAGCGGTCGCGGGAACACTGAAGCTTTCTTT. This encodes CASSGRGNTEAFF.

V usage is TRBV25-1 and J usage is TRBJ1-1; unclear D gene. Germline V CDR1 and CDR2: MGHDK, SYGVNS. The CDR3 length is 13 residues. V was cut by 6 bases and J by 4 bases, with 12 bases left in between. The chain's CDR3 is CASRWESATEAFF. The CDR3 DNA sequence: TGTGCCAGCAGGTGGGAGTCCGCCACTGAAGCTTTCTTT.

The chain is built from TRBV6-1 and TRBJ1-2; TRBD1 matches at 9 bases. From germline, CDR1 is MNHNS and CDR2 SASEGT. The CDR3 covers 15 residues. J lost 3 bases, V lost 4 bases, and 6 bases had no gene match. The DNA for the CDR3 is TGTGCCAGCAGTGTGGGACAGGGTTTTGACTATGGCTACACCTTC. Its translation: CASSVGQGFDYGYTF.

The CDR3 nucleotides are TGTGCCAGCAGTTTATCTCCAGGGTACCAAGAGACCCAGTACTTC. Amino acid sequence: CASSLSPGYQETQYF. The chain joins TRBV27 to TRBJ2-5; a possible D gene is TRBD1 (5 bases). The V gene lost 0 bases and the J gene lost 0 bases, with 8 bases spanning the gap. The germline CDR1 and CDR2 sequences are MNHEY and SMNVEV (reference sequence). The CDR3 extends over 15 amino acids.

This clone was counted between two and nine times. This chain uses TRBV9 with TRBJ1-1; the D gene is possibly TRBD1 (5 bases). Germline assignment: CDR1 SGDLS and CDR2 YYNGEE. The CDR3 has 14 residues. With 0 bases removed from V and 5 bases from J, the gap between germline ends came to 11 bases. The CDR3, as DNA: TGTGCCAGCAGCGTAGGGACCCCAGGGACTGAAGCTTTCTTT. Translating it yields CASSVGTPGTEAFF. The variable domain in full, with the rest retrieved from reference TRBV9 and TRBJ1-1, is DSGVTQTPKHLITATGQRVTLRCSPRSGDLSVYWYQQSLDQGLQFLIQYYNGEERAKGNILERFSAQQFPDLHSELNLSSLELGDSALYFCASSVGTPGTEAFFGQGTRLTVV.